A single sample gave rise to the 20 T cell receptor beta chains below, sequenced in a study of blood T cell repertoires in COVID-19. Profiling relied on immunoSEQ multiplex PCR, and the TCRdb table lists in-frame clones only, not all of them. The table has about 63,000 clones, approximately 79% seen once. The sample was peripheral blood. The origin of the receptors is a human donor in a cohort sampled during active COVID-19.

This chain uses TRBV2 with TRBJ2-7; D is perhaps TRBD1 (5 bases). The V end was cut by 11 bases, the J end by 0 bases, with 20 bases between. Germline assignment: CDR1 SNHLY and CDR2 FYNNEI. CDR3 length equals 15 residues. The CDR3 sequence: CAARGAVRSSYEQYF. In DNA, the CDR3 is TGTGCCGCCCGTGGGGCGGTTAGAAGCTCCTACGAGCAGTACTTC.

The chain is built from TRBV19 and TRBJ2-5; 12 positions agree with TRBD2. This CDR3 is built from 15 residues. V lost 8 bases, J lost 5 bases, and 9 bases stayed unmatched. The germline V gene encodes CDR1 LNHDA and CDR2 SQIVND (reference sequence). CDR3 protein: CASSTSGRGEETQYF. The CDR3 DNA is TGTGCCAGTTCGACTAGCGGGAGAGGTGAGGAGACCCAGTACTTC. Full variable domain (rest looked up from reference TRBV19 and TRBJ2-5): DGGITQSPKYLFRKEGQNVTLSCEQNLNHDAMYWYRQDPGQGLRLIYYSQIVNDFQKGDIAEGYSVSREKKESFPLTVTSAQKNPTAFYLCASSTSGRGEETQYFGPGTRLLVL.

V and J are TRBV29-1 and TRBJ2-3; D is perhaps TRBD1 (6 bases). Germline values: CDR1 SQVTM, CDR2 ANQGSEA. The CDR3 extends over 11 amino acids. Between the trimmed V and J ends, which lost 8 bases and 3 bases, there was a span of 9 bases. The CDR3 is CSFTGTDTQYF. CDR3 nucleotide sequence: TGCAGCTTCACAGGGACAGATACGCAGTATTTT.

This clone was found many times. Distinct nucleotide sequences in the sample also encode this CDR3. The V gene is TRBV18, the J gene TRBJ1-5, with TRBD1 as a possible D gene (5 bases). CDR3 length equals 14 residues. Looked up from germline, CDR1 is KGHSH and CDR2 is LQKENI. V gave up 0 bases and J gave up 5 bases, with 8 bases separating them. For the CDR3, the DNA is TGTGCCAGCTCACCACCGGGGGGGGATCAGCCCCAGCATTTT. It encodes CASSPPGGDQPQHF.

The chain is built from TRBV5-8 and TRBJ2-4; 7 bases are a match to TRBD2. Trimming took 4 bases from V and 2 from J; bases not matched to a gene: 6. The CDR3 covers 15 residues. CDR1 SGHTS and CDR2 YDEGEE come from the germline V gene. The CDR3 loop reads CASSLPGLSKNIQYF. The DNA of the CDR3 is TGTGCCAGCAGCCTACCGGGACTATCCAAAAACATTCAGTACTTC.

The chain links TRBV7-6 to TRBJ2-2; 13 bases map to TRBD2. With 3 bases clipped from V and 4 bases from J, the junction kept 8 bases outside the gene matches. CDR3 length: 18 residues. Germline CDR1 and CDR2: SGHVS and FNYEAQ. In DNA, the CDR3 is TGTGCCAGCAGCTTGATGGGCGGACTAGCGGGAGTCACCGGGGAGCTGTTTTTT. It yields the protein CASSLMGGLAGVTGELFF.

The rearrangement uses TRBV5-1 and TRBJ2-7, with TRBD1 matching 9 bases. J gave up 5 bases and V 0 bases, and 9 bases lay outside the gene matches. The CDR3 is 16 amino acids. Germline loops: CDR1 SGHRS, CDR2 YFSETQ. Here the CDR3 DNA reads TGCGCCAGCAGCTTGGAATCAGGGACAGGGTTCAACGAGCAGTACTTC. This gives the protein CASSLESGTGFNEQYF.

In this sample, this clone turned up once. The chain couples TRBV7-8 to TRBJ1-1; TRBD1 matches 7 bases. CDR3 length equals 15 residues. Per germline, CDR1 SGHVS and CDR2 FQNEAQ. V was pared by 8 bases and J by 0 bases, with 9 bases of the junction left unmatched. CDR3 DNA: TGTGCCAGCCGTCGAGGGGGCAGCCTGAACACTGAAGCTTTCTTT. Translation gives CASRRGGSLNTEAFF.

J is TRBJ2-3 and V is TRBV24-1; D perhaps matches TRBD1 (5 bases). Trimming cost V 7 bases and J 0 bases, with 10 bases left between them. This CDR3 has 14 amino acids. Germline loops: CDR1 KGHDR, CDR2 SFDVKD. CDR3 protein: CATSGHRSTDTQYF. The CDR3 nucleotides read TGTGCCACCAGCGGACATCGTAGCACAGATACGCAGTATTTT.

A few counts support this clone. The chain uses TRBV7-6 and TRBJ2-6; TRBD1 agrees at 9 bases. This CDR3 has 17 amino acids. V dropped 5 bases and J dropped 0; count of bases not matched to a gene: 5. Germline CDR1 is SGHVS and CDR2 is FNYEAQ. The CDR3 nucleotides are TGTGCCAGCAGCCTCGGGACAGGGATCTCTGGGGCCAACGTCCTGACTTTC. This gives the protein CASSLGTGISGANVLTF.

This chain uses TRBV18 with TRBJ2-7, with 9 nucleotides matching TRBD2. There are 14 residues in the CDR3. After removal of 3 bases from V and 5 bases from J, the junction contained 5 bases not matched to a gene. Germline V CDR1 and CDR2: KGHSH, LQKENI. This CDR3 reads CASSPSSGEDEQYF. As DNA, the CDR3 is TGTGCCAGCTCACCCTCTAGCGGGGAAGACGAGCAGTACTTC.

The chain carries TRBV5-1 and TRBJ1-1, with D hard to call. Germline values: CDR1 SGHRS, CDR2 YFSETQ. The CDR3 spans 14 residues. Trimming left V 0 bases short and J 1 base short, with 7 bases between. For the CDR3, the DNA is TGCGCCAGCAGCTTGGGGGAGTGGAACACTGAAGCTTTCTTT. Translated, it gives CASSLGEWNTEAFF.

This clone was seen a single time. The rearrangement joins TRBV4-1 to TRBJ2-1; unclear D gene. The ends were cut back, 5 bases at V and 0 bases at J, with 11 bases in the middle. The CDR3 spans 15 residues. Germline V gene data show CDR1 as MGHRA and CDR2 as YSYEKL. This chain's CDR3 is CASSFSPSSYNEQFF. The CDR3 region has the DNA TGCGCCAGCAGCTTTAGCCCTAGCTCCTACAATGAGCAGTTCTTC.

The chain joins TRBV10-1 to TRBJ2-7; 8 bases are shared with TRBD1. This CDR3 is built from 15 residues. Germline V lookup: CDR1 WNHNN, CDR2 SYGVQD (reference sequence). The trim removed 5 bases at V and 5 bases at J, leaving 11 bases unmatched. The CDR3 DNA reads TGCGCCAGCAGTCAGGTCCACAGGGGGACCCACGAGCAGTACTTC. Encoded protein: CASSQVHRGTHEQYF.

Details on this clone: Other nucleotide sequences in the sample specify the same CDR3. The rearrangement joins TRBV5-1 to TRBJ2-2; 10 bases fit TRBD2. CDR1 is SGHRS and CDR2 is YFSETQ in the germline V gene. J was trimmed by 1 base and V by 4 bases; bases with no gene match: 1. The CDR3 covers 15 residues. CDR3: CASSRTSGNTGELFF. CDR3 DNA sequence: TGCGCCAGCAGCCGGACTAGCGGGAACACCGGGGAGCTGTTTTTT.

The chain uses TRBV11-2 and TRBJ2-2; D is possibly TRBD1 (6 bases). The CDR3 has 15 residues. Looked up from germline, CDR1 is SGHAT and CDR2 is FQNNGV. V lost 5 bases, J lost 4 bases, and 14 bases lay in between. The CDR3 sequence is CASSPRTVLTGELFF. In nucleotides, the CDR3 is TGTGCCAGCAGCCCTCGGACAGTACTCACCGGGGAGCTGTTTTTT.

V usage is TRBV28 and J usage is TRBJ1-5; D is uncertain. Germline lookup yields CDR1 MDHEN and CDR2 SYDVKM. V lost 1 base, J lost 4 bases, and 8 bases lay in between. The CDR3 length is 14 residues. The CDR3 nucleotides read TGTGCCAGCAGTTTATCCGGCAGGAATCAGCCCCAGCATTTT. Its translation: CASSLSGRNQPQHF. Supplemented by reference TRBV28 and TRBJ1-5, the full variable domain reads DVKVTQSSRYLVKRTGEKVFLECVQDMDHENMFWYRQDPGLGLRLIYFSYDVKMKEKGDIPEGYSVSREKKERFSLILESASTNQTSMYLCASSLSGRNQPQHFGDGTRLSIL.

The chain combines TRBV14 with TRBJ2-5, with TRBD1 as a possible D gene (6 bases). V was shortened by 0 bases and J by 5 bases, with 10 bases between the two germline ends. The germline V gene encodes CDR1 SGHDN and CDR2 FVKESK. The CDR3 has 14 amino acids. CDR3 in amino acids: CASSQESRGETQYF. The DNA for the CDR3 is TGTGCCAGCAGCCAAGAATCCAGGGGTGAGACCCAGTACTTC.

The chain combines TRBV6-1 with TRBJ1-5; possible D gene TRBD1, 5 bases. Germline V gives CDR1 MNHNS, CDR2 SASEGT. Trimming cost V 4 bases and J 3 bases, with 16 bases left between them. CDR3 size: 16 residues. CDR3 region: CASSAKIRGFNQPQHF. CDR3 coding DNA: TGTGCCAGCAGTGCCAAGATAAGGGGCTTCAATCAGCCCCAGCATTTT.

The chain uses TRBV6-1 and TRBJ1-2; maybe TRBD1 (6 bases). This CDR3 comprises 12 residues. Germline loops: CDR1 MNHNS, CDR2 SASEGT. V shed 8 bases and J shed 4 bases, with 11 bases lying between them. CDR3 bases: TGTGCCAGCGAACGACAGGCCTATGGCTACACCTTC. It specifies CASERQAYGYTF.